The source of this T cell receptor beta chain is a study of read filtering for tumor transcriptome and immune sequencing. For the study at large: DNase treatment preceded whole-transcriptome library preparation.

The library was built from roughly 400 ng RNA with molecular barcoded adaptors for alpha/delta and beta/gamma chains. TCRdb called the reads again in MiXCR, with one record for every CDR3 protein. The sample has about 61,000 distinct CDR3 sequences, 15% to 25% seen once. Study results and caveats: This fraction held mixed bone marrow immune cells after CD138-negative sorting. Single-read clonotypes: roughly 82% of IR-seq clonotypes (roughly 4% of reads), about 75% of RNA-seq clonotypes (approximately 49% of reads).

This CDR3 region has 14 residues. Germline V CDR1 and CDR2: DFQATT, SNEGSKA (reference sequence). Trimming removed 5 bases at V and 0 bases at J, with 14 bases between. The sample holds many counts of this clonotype. Antigen specificity is unknown. The chain recombines TRBV20-1 with TRBJ2-7; tentatively, D is TRBD2 (6 bases). The specimen was a population of CD138-negative cells sorted from bone marrow. This clonotype originated in a donor aged 40 or older with multiple myeloma. CDR3 sequence: CSAYSGSSSYEQYF. The CDR3 bases are TGCAGTGCTTATAGCGGATCTAGCTCCTACGAGCAGTACTTC.